A single sample gave rise to the 3 T cell receptor beta chains below, sequenced in a study of OX40 agonist ivuxolimab in advanced cancers. Here immunoSEQ multiplex PCR was the method, and the copy in TCRdb shows in-frame clones only, minus some. The data show roughly 50,000 clones, 70% to 90% seen once. This specimen was CD4+ or CD8+ T cells sorted from blood, taken in a trial of the OX40 agonist ivuxolimab. These receptors all stem from an adult with an advanced solid tumor such as melanoma, head and neck, liver or kidney cancer.

This clone was recorded a few times. CDR3 residues: CASSLAGAGGYTF. CDR3 nucleotide sequence: TGTGCCAGCAGCTTAGCCGGGGCGGGCGGCTACACCTTC. The rearrangement uses TRBV7-9 and TRBJ1-2; possibly TRBD1 for D (5 bases). The CDR3 length is 13 residues. V dropped 0 bases and J dropped 8 bases, with 10 bases sitting between them. Germline-derived CDR1 and CDR2 are SEHNR and FQNEAQ (reference sequence). Drawing the rest from reference TRBV7-9 and TRBJ1-2, the complete variable domain is DTGVSQNPRHKITKRGQNVTFRCDPISEHNRLYWYRQTLGQGPEFLTYFQNEAQLEKSRLLSDRFSAERPKGSFSTLEIQRTEQGDSAMYLCASSLAGAGGYTFGSGTRLTVV.

V and J are TRBV5-1 and TRBJ2-7; 7 bases agree with TRBD1. The trim removed 0 bases at V and 6 bases at J, leaving 9 bases unmatched. The CDR3 totals 15 residues. Germline CDR1 and CDR2: SGHRS and YFSETQ. CDR3 sequence (DNA): TGCGCCAGCAGCTTGGGACAGGGAGAGGAGCTCGAGCAGTACTTC. Translating it yields CASSLGQGEELEQYF.

V and J are TRBV19 and TRBJ1-2, with TRBD1 as a possible D gene (5 bases). V shed 5 bases and J shed 7 bases, with 20 bases lying between them. Germline CDR1 reads LNHDA; CDR2 reads SQIVND (reference sequence). The CDR3 runs 15 residues. CDR3 sequence (DNA): TGTGCCAGTAGTCTCCGAAGGGAGGGGCCGATTGGCTACACCTTC. Its protein is CASSLRREGPIGYTF.